This is a list of T cell receptor beta chains from one sample in a study of cytomegalovirus exposure and HLA in healthy donors. Profiled with immunoSEQ multiplex PCR; TCRdb holds only in-frame clones, not every one. The sample has more than 200,000 clones. The sequenced sample consisted of PBMCs. These receptors were taken from a woman aged 30 to 39 in good health and CMV-seropositive. The CDR3 runs from the conserved cysteine through the conserved F or W. The D gene is left open where the match is weak.

V	D	J	CDR3	DNA
TRBV5-1	TRBD1	TRBJ1-2	CASSPGGQGSGGYTF	TGCGCCAGCAGCCCTGGCGGACAGGGGTCAGGTGGCTACACCTTC
TRBV14	TRBD1	TRBJ2-4	CASSRVGTENIQYF	TGTGCCAGCAGCCGGGTGGGGACAGAAAACATTCAGTACTTC
TRBV6-1	NA	TRBJ2-7	CASRHSGNEQYF	TGTGCCAGCAGGCATTCTGGCAACGAGCAGTACTTC
TRBV7-9	NA	TRBJ1-2	CASSLGNPRYGYTF	TGTGCCAGCAGCTTAGGAAACCCTCGGTATGGCTACACCTTC
TRBV21-1	NA	TRBJ2-3	CASSRRTGLAGVLDTQYF	TGTGCCAGCAGCAGGCGCACTGGACTAGCGGGAGTGTTAGATACGCAGTATTTT
TRBV30	TRBD1	TRBJ1-5	CAWATRTGHSNQPQHF	TGTGCCTGGGCCACGAGGACAGGACATAGCAATCAGCCCCAGCATTTT
TRBV5-8	TRBD1	TRBJ1-4	CASSRAEDRVKKLFF	TGTGCCAGCAGCCGAGCGGAGGACAGGGTTAAAAAACTGTTTTTT
TRBV6-1	TRBD1	TRBJ2-3	CASRLTGGVDTQYF	TGTGCCAGCAGGCTCACAGGGGGCGTGGATACGCAGTATTTT
TRBV5-1	TRBD1	TRBJ2-1	CASSFGDRAAYNEQFF	TGCGCCAGCAGCTTTGGGGACAGGGCTGCCTACAATGAGCAGTTCTTC
TRBV9	NA	TRBJ2-1	CASSVELGVHNEQFF	TGTGCCAGCAGCGTAGAACTAGGCGTCCACAATGAGCAGTTCTTC
TRBV11-2	NA	TRBJ2-7	CASSLGSEIVDYEQYF	TGTGCCAGCAGCTTAGGAAGCGAGATTGTCGACTACGAGCAGTACTTC
TRBV5-1	TRBD1	TRBJ2-5	CASSRGTEETQYF	TGCGCCAGCAGCAGAGGGACAGAAGAGACCCAGTACTTC
TRBV13	TRBD1	TRBJ2-6	CASSLGQGAGANVLTF	TGTGCCAGCAGCCTCGGACAGGGGGCTGGGGCCAACGTCCTGACTTTC
TRBV11-2	NA	TRBJ1-2	CASSPGGNYGYTF	TGTGCCAGCAGCCCGGGGGGGAACTATGGCTACACCTTC
TRBV25-1	NA	TRBJ1-1	CALTVNTEAFF	TGTGCCCTTACAGTGAACACTGAAGCTTTCTTT
TRBV27	TRBD1	TRBJ2-1	CASSWLSRDRNNEQFF	TGTGCCAGCAGTTGGCTTTCCCGGGACAGAAACAATGAGCAGTTCTTC
TRBV4-3	NA	TRBJ1-2	CASSQDLGRANGYTF	TGCGCCAGCAGCCAAGATCTGGGCAGGGCGAATGGCTACACCTTC
TRBV7-8	TRBD1	TRBJ2-7	CASSLGGQLAYEQYF	TGTGCCAGCAGCTTAGGGGGACAGCTTGCCTACGAGCAGTACTTC
TRBV5-4	TRBD2	TRBJ2-3	CASSEKAGPTTDTQYF	TGTGCCAGCAGCGAAAAAGCGGGGCCGACCACAGATACGCAGTATTTT
TRBV28	NA	TRBJ2-7	CASSLRTVFVTYEQYF	TGTGCCAGCAGTTTGCGGACAGTTTTTGTCACCTACGAGCAGTACTTC